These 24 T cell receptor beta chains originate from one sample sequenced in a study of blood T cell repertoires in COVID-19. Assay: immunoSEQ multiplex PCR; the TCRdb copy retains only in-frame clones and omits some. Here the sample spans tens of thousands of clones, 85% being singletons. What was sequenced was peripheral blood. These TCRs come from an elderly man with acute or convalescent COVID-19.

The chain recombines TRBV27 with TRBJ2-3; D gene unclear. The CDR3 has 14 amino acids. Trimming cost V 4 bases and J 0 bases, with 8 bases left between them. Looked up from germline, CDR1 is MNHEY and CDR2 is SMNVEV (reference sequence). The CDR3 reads CASSSLRSTDTQYF. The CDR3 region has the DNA TGTGCCAGCAGTTCTTTGCGGAGCACAGATACGCAGTATTTT.

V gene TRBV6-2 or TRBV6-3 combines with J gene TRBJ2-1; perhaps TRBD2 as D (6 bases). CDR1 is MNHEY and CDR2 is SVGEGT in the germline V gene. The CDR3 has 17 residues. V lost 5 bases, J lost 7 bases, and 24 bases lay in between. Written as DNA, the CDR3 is TGTGCCAGCAGTAACTTCCCCTCGGAGGGGCTGGCGAATGAGCAGTTCTTC. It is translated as CASSNFPSEGLANEQFF.

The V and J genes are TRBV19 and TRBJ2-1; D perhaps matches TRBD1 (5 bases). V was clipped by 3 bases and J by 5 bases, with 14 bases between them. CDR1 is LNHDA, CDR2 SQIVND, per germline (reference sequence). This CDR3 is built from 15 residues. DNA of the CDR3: TGTGCCAGTAGTATGGCGGACACCGTAGACAATGAGCAGTTCTTC. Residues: CASSMADTVDNEQFF.

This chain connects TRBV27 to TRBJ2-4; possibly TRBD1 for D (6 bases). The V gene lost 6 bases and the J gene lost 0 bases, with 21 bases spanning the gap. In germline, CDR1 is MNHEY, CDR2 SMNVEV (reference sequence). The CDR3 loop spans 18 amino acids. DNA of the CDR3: TGTGCCAGCAGCCTAAAGAGCGGACAGACACTAGCCAAAAACATTCAGTACTTC. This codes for CASSLKSGQTLAKNIQYF.

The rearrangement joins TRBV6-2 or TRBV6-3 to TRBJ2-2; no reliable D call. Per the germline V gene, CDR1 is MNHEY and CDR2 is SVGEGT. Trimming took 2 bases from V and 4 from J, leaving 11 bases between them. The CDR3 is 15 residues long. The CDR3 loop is CASSYQELGTGELFF. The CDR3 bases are TGTGCCAGCAGTTACCAGGAATTGGGCACCGGGGAGCTGTTTTTT.

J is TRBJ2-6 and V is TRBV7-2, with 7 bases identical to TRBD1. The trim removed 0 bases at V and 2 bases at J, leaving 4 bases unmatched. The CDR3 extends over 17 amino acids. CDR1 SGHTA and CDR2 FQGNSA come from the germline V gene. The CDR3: CASSLAGQMAGANVLTF. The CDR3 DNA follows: TGTGCCAGCAGCTTAGCGGGACAGATGGCTGGGGCCAACGTCCTGACTTTC. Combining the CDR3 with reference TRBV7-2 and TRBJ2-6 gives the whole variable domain GAGVSQSPSNKVTEKGKDVELRCDPISGHTALYWYRQSLGQGLEFLIYFQGNSAPDKSGLPSDRFSAERTGGSVSTLTIQRTQQEDSAVYLCASSLAGQMAGANVLTFGAGSRLTVL.

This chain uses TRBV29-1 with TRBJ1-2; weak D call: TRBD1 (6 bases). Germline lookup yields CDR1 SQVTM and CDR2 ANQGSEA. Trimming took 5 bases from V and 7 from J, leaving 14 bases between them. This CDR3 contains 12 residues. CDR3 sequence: CSVLTGGAGYTF. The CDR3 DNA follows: TGCAGCGTTTTGACAGGTGGAGCTGGCTACACCTTC.

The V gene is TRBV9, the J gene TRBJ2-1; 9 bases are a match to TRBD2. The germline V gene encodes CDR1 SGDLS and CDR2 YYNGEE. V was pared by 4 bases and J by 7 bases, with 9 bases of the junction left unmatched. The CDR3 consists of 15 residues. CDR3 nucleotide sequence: TGTGCCAGCAGCTTCCGCGGGGGGGCGGGGAATGAGCAGTTCTTC. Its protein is CASSFRGGAGNEQFF.

The CDR3 loop is CASSRTGSGNQPQHF. Here the CDR3 DNA reads TGTGCCAGCAGCCGGACAGGGAGTGGCAATCAGCCCCAGCATTTT. The chain uses TRBV28 and TRBJ1-5; TRBD1 matches 8 bases. This CDR3 has 15 residues. The junction had 6 bases not matched to a gene; V was cut back by 6 bases and J by 2 bases. Germline V CDR1 and CDR2: MDHEN, SYDVKM.

CDR3 bases: TGTGCCAGCAGTCGAAACAGGGAACTATACAATGAGCAGTTCTTC. Translating it yields CASSRNRELYNEQFF. The chain carries TRBV6-2 or TRBV6-3 and TRBJ2-1; TRBD1 is a possible D gene (6 bases). The CDR3 covers 15 residues. Germline CDR1 MNHEY, CDR2 SVGEGT. Between the trimmed V and J ends, which lost 5 bases and 4 bases, there was a span of 15 bases.

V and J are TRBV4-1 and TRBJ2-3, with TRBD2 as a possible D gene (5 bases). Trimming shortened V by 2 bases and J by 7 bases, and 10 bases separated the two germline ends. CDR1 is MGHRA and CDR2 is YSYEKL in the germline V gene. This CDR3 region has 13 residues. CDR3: CASSQYGENTQYF. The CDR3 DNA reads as TGCGCCAGCAGCCAATACGGGGAAAATACGCAGTATTTT.

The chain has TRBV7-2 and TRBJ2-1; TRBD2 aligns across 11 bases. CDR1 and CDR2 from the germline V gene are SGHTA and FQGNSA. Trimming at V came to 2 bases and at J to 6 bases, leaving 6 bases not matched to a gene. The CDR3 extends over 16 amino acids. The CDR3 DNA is TGTGCCAGCAGCTTACGGCGCGGGACTAGCGGCAATGAGCAGTTCTTC. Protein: CASSLRRGTSGNEQFF.

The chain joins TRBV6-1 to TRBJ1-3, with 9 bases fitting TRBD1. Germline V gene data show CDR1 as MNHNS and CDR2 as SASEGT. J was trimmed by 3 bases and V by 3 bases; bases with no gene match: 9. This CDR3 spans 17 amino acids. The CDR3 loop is CASSDIFTGGSGNTIYF. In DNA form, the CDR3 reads TGTGCCAGCAGTGACATCTTTACAGGGGGCAGTGGAAACACCATATATTTT.

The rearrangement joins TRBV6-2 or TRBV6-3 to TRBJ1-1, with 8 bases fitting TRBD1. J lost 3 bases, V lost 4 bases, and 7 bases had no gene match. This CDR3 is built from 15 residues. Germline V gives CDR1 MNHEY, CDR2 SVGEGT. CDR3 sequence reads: CASSSRQGLDTEAFF. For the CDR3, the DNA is TGTGCCAGCAGTTCCCGACAGGGGTTGGACACTGAAGCTTTCTTT.

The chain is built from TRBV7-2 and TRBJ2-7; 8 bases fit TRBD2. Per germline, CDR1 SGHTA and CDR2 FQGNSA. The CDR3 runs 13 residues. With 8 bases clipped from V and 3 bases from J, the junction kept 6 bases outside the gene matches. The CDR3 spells CASQREQDYEQYF. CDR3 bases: TGTGCCAGCCAGCGGGAGCAAGACTACGAGCAGTACTTC.

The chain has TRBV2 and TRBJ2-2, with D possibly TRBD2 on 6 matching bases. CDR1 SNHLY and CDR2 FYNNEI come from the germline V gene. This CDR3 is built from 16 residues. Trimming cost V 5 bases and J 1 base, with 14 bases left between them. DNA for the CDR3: TGTGCCAGCAGTCTAGTGGGGGGTCTGAACACCGGGGAGCTGTTTTTT. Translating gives CASSLVGGLNTGELFF.

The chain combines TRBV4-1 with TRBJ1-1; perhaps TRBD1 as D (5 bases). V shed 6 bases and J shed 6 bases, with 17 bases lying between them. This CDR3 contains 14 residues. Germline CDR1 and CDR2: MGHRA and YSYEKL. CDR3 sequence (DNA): TGCGCCAGCAGACCCGGACAAGGAGGGTCTGAAGCTTTCTTT. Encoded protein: CASRPGQGGSEAFF.

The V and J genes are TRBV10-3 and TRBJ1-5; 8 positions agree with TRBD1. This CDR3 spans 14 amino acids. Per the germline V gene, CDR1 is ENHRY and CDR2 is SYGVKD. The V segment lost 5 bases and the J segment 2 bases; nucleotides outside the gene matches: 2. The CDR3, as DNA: TGTGCCATCAGTACAGGGGGAGGCAATCAGCCCCAGCATTTT. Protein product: CAISTGGGNQPQHF.

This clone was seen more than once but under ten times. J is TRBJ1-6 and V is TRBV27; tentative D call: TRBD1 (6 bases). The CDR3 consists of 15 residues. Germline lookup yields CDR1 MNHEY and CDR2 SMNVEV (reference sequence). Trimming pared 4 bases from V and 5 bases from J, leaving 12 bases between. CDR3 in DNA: TGTGCCAGCAGTTCAGGGACATTGGATAATTCACCCCTCCACTTT. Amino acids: CASSSGTLDNSPLHF.

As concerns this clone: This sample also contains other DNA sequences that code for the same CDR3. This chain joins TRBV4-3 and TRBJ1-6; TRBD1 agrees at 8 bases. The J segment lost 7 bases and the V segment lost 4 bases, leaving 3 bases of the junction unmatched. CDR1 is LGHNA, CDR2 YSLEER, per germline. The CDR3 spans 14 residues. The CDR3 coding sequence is TGCGCCAGCAGCCCCGGACAGGGAAATTCACCCCTCCACTTT. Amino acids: CASSPGQGNSPLHF.

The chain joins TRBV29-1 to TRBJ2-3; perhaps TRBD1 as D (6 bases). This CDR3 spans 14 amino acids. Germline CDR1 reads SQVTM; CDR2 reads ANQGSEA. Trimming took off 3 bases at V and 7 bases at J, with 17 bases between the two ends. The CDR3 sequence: CSVDQSSQGNTQYF. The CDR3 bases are TGCAGCGTTGATCAGTCCTCACAGGGAAATACGCAGTATTTT.

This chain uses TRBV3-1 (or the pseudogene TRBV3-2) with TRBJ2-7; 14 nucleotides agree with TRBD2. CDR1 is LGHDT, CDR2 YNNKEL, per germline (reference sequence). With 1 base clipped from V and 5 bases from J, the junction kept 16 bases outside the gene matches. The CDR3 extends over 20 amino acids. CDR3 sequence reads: CASSQVGVGQTSGGVDEQYF. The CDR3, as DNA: TGTGCCAGCAGCCAAGTAGGTGTAGGTCAGACTAGCGGGGGGGTAGACGAGCAGTACTTC.

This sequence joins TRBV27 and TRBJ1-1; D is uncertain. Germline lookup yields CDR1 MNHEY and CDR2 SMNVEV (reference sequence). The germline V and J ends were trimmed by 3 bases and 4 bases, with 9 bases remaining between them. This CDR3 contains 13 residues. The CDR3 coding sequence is TGTGCCAGCAGTTTTAGAGCAGGCACTGAAGCTTTCTTT. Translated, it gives CASSFRAGTEAFF.

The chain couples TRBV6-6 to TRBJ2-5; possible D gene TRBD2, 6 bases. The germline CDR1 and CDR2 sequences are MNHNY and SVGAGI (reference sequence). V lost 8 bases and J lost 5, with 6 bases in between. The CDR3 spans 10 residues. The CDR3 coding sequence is TGTGCCAGCGGGAGGGAGACCCAGTACTTC. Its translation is CASGRETQYF.